The 22 T cell receptor beta chains below come from one sample, sequenced in a study of cytomegalovirus exposure and HLA in healthy donors. Both 60 Vbeta primers and 13 Jbeta primers went into the PCR. Sequencing was performed with immunoSEQ multiplex PCR; in TCRdb, only in-frame clones are kept and a portion is missing. The sample records 110,000 or so clones, 60% to 80% being singletons. Source material: PBMCs. These receptors all stem from a woman aged 25 to 45 in good health and CMV-seropositive.

The chain carries TRBV4-1 and TRBJ2-7; maybe TRBD2 (6 bases). Germline V lookup: CDR1 MGHRA, CDR2 YSYEKL. The CDR3 has 14 amino acids. The germline V and J ends were trimmed by 3 bases and 4 bases, with 13 bases remaining between them. In nucleotides, the CDR3 is TGCGCCAGCAGCCACCTCCGGGACTCATACGAGCAGTACTTC. Protein product: CASSHLRDSYEQYF.

The chain joins TRBV5-8 to TRBJ1-1, with D perhaps TRBD1 (6 bases). V was pared by 2 bases and J by 5 bases, with 13 bases between. This CDR3 contains 14 residues. Germline CDR1 SGHTS, CDR2 YDEGEE. DNA for the CDR3: TGTGCCAGCAGCTTTCAGGGGATGGATACTGAAGCTTTCTTT. It specifies CASSFQGMDTEAFF.

The chain uses TRBV7-9 and TRBJ2-1, with a possible D match to TRBD1 (6 bases). CDR3 size: 16 residues. V gave up 1 base and J gave up 7 bases, with 17 bases separating them. Germline V gene sequence: CDR1 SEHNR, CDR2 FQNEAQ (reference sequence). The CDR3 DNA reads as TGTGCCAGCAGCTTAGTAGGGGGAAGCACGGGGAATGAGCAGTTCTTC. Protein sequence: CASSLVGGSTGNEQFF.

The J gene is TRBJ2-5, the V gene TRBV5-4; D perhaps matches TRBD1 (6 bases). The germline gives CDR1 SGHNT, CDR2 YYREEE (reference sequence). The CDR3 runs 17 residues. V was shortened by 1 base and J by 0 bases, with 16 bases between the two germline ends. The CDR3 DNA follows: TGTGCCAGCAGCTTGCCACCGACAGGAAAATACCAAGAGACCCAGTACTTC. This codes for CASSLPPTGKYQETQYF. Combining the CDR3 with reference TRBV5-4 and TRBJ2-5 gives the whole variable domain ETGVTQSPTHLIKTRGQQVTLRCSSQSGHNTVSWYQQALGQGPQFIFQYYREEENGRGNFPPRFSGLQFPNYSSELNVNALELDDSALYLCASSLPPTGKYQETQYFGPGTRLLVL.

V is TRBV6-4 and J is TRBJ2-1; 7 bases align to TRBD1. The CDR3 loop spans 16 amino acids. The junction had 17 bases not matched to a gene; V was cut back by 6 bases and J by 9 bases. Germline CDR1 and CDR2: MRHNA and SNTAGT. The CDR3 spells CASSQTPGQVAREQFF. The CDR3 region has the DNA TGTGCCAGCAGCCAAACACCAGGACAGGTCGCTCGTGAGCAGTTCTTC.

V usage is TRBV11-3 and J usage is TRBJ1-1; 8 nucleotides align to TRBD1. Trimming cost V 5 bases and J 7 bases; bases outside gene matches: 9. The CDR3 is 14 residues long. The germline gives CDR1 SGHNT, CDR2 YENEEA. CDR3 protein: CASSQGQGTYEAFF. CDR3 coding DNA: TGTGCCAGCAGCCAAGGACAGGGAACGTATGAAGCTTTCTTT.

The rearrangement uses TRBV7-9 and TRBJ1-5; 10 bases align to TRBD1. Germline V gene data show CDR1 as SEHNR and CDR2 as FQNEAQ (reference sequence). V lost 4 bases, J lost 6 bases, and 3 bases stayed unmatched. There are 14 residues in the CDR3. The CDR3 bases are TGTGCCAGCAGCTCCGGGACAGGGGTTCAGCCCCAGCATTTT. Its translation is CASSSGTGVQPQHF.

The chain combines TRBV6-5 with TRBJ1-2, with 7 bases matching TRBD1. This CDR3 has 13 residues. Germline V gene lookup returns CDR1 MNHEY and CDR2 SVGAGI. V was clipped by 0 bases and J by 7 bases; unmatched bases: 2. As DNA, the CDR3 is TGTGCCAGCAGTTACTCTTCAGGGGGTGGCTACACCTTC. This encodes CASSYSSGGGYTF.

This clone came up once. The chain recombines TRBV14 with TRBJ1-2; D is perhaps TRBD1 (6 bases). Germline loops: CDR1 SGHDN, CDR2 FVKESK. V was trimmed by 2 bases and J by 4 bases, leaving 17 bases between them. CDR3 size: 16 residues. The CDR3 coding sequence is TGTGCCAGCAGCCAACCTGCCGGGGGGCCGGGCTATGGCTACACCTTC. Its translation is CASSQPAGGPGYGYTF.

This clone was seen only once. The V gene is TRBV15, the J gene TRBJ1-4; TRBD1 matches 7 bases. From germline, CDR1 is LNHNV and CDR2 YYDKDF (reference sequence). The CDR3 is made up of 12 amino acids. V was clipped by 1 base and J by 10 bases; unmatched bases: 0. The CDR3 region is CATSRAGGKLFF. The CDR3 DNA follows: TGTGCCACCAGCAGAGCAGGGGGAAAACTGTTTTTT.

This clone was detected a few times. This sequence joins TRBV5-1 and TRBJ1-1, with D possibly being TRBD1 (6 bases). The CDR3 sequence is 13 residues long. Trimming left V 2 bases short and J 7 bases short, with 12 bases between. The germline gives CDR1 SGHRS, CDR2 YFSETQ. CDR3 DNA sequence: TGCGCCAGCAGCTTACAGGGAGAGGATGAAGCTTTCTTT. Its protein is CASSLQGEDEAFF.

The chain joins TRBV7-8 to TRBJ1-2; D ambiguous. Germline CDR1 is SGHVS and CDR2 is FQNEAQ. V lost 1 base, J lost 2 bases, and 11 bases lay in between. The CDR3 sequence is 15 residues long. The CDR3 region is CASSLGSAVNYGYTF. The CDR3 bases are TGTGCCAGCAGCTTAGGGTCTGCAGTCAACTATGGCTACACCTTC.

For this clone: Sequence at one end of the junction differs from germline and may be a read error. The genes are TRBV7-9 and TRBJ2-7; 10 nucleotides match TRBD1. Germline V gene sequence: CDR1 SEHNR, CDR2 FQNEAQ (reference sequence). The CDR3 contains 13 residues. The CDR3 bases are TGTTCCAGCATGCGGACAGGGGGGTACGAGCAGTACTTC. Its protein is CSSMRTGGYEQYF.

The chain carries TRBV5-1 and TRBJ2-7; 16 bases agree with TRBD2. The CDR3 runs 17 residues. The V and J ends lost 4 bases and 2 bases, in that order; junction bases with no gene match: 6. Germline-derived CDR1 and CDR2 are SGHRS and YFSETQ. CDR3 amino acids: CASSPGTSGRVTYEQYF. For the CDR3, the DNA is TGCGCCAGCAGCCCCGGGACTAGCGGGAGGGTGACCTACGAGCAGTACTTC.

Worth noting for this clone: This CDR3 is also generated by other DNA sequences in the sample. The V and J genes are TRBV2 and TRBJ2-7; no reliable D call. This CDR3 has 13 residues. CDR1 is SNHLY, CDR2 FYNNEI, per germline. This CDR3 reads CFCKQKAAYEQYF. CDR3 in DNA: TGTTTTTGCAAGCAGAAGGCGGCATACGAGCAGTACTTC.

The chain couples TRBV11-1 to TRBJ2-7, with TRBD2 matching 11 bases. J lost 4 bases, V lost 4 bases, and 9 bases had no gene match. The CDR3 totals 16 residues. Germline V gene sequence: CDR1 SGHAT, CDR2 FQDESV (reference sequence). As DNA, the CDR3 is TGTGCCAGCAGCTCAGCCGGGACTAGCGGTGCTTACGAGCAGTACTTC. Translated: CASSSAGTSGAYEQYF. The variable domain in full, with the rest retrieved from reference TRBV11-1 and TRBJ2-7, is EAEVAQSPRYKITEKSQAVAFWCDPISGHATLYWYRQILGQGPELLVQFQDESVVDDSQLPKDRFSAERLKGVDSTLKIQPAELGDSAMYLCASSSAGTSGAYEQYFGPGTRLTVT.

The V and J genes are TRBV10-1 and TRBJ2-1, with TRBD2 matching over 8 bases. Germline CDR1 and CDR2: WNHNN and SYGVQD (reference sequence). The CDR3 runs 16 residues. V gave up 3 bases and J gave up 8 bases; unmatched junction bases: 12. The CDR3 DNA reads TGCGCCAGCAGTGATTCTGGAGCGGGGGCCTTCCATGAGCAGTTCTTC. Protein sequence: CASSDSGAGAFHEQFF.

The rearrangement joins TRBV5-6 to TRBJ2-7; tentative D call: TRBD1 (5 bases). The germline V gene has CDR1 SGHDT and CDR2 YYEEEE. The CDR3 is 14 amino acids. Trimming stripped 2 bases from V and 2 bases from J, with 11 bases between. In DNA, the CDR3 is TGTGCCAGCAGCTTTGAAGGGGCCCCCTACGAGCAGTACTTC. It encodes CASSFEGAPYEQYF.

Here the CDR3 DNA reads TGTGCCACCCGGACAGGGGGGGACACTGAAGCTTTCTTT. Translating gives CATRTGGDTEAFF. V gene TRBV10-3 combines with J gene TRBJ1-1; 10 positions match TRBD1. The CDR3 covers 13 residues. The germline V gene has CDR1 ENHRY and CDR2 SYGVKD. V lost 10 bases to trimming and J lost 3 bases; unmatched junction nucleotides: 5.

The CDR3 loop is CASRPTGKTGSGANVLTF. In DNA form, the CDR3 reads TGCGCCAGCAGACCCACTGGTAAGACAGGCTCTGGGGCCAACGTCCTGACTTTC. The chain recombines TRBV4-1 with TRBJ2-6; maybe TRBD1 (6 bases). This CDR3 region has 18 residues. Germline V gives CDR1 MGHRA, CDR2 YSYEKL. V was clipped by 6 bases and J by 0 bases, with 18 bases between them.

V and J are TRBV11-3 and TRBJ1-2, with D tentatively TRBD1 (6 bases). The CDR3 is 15 residues long. Germline lookup yields CDR1 SGHNT and CDR2 YENEEA. Deletions cut 1 base from V and 1 base from J, with 10 bases between. The CDR3 reads CASSLAGDLNYGYTF. In DNA, the CDR3 is TGTGCCAGCAGCTTAGCAGGGGACCTTAACTATGGCTACACCTTC.

The CDR3 nucleotides are TGTGCCAGCAGTCGGGCTAGTTCAGGGGAGACCCAGTACTTC. Translated, it gives CASSRASSGETQYF. V usage is TRBV2 and J usage is TRBJ2-5, with D perhaps matching TRBD1 (5 bases). Germline V CDR1 and CDR2: SNHLY, FYNNEI. Trimming removed 5 bases at V and 5 bases at J, with 15 bases between. CDR3 size: 14 residues.